This TCR beta chain comes out of a study of early T cells in non-severe SARS-CoV-2 infection. Per germline, CDR1 GTSNPN and CDR2 SVGIG (reference sequence). The CDR3 consists of 15 residues. V was clipped by 0 bases and J by 2 bases, with 12 bases between them. Attachment of unique molecular identifiers was made to individual cDNA molecules. TCRdb called the 5' RACE reads again in MiXCR, with one record for every CDR3 protein. The data show tens of thousands of distinct CDR3 sequences, with around 8.5% seen just once and roughly 20% held by the top ten. The source is an adult who was a healthcare worker with PCR-confirmed SARS-CoV-2 infection or an uninfected control (not recorded which). Sequences were obtained from whole blood. J is TRBJ2-3 and V is TRBV30; D is unclear. The CDR3 is CAWSVMGWNTDTQYF. The CDR3 bases are TGTGCCTGGAGTGTAATGGGGTGGAACACAGATACGCAGTATTTT. Combining the CDR3 with reference TRBV30 and TRBJ2-3 gives the whole variable domain SQTIHQWPATLVQPVGSPLSLECTVEGTSNPNLYWYRQAAGRGLQLLFYSVGIGQISSEVPQNLSASRPQDRQFILSSKKLLLSDSGFYLCAWSVMGWNTDTQYFGPGTRLTVL.